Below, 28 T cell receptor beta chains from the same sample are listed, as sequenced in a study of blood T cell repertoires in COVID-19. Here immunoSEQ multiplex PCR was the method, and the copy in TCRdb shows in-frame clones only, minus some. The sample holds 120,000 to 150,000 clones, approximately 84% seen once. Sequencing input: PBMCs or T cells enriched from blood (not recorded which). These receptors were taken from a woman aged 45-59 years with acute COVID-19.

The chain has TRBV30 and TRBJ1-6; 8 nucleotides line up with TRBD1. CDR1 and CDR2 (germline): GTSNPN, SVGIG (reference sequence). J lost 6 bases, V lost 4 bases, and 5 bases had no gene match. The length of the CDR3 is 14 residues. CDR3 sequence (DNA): TGTGCCTGGAACCTCGGACAGGGTAATTCACCCCTCCACTTT. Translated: CAWNLGQGNSPLHF.

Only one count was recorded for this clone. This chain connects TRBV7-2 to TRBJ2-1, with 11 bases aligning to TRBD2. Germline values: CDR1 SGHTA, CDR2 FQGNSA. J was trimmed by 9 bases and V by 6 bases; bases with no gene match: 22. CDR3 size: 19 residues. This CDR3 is CASSQGRGAGSGRAFEQFF. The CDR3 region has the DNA TGTGCCAGCAGTCAGGGGCGGGGCGCGGGTAGCGGGAGGGCCTTTGAGCAGTTCTTC.

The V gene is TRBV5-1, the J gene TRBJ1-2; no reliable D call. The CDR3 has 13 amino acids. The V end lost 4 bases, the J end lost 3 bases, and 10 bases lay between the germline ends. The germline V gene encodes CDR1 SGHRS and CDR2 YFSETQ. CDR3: CASSPQVDYGYTF. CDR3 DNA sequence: TGCGCCAGCAGCCCCCAGGTGGACTATGGCTACACCTTC.

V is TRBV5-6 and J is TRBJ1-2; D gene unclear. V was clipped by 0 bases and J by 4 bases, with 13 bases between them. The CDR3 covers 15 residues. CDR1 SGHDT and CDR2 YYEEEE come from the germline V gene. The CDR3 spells CASSLDPGGGYGYTF. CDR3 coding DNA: TGTGCCAGCAGCTTGGACCCGGGAGGAGGCTATGGCTACACCTTC.

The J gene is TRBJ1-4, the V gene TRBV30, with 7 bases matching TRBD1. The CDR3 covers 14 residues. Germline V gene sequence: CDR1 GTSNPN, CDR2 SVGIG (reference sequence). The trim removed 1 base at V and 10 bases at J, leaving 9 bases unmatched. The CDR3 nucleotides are TGTGCCTGGAGTGGCCCCAGACAGGGCCGAAAACTGTTTTTT. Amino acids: CAWSGPRQGRKLFF.

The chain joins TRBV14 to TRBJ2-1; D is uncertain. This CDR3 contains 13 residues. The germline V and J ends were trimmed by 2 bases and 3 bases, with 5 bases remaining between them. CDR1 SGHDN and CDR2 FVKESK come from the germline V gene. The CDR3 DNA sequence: TGTGCCAGCAGCCAAACGGTCTACAATGAGCAGTTCTTC. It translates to CASSQTVYNEQFF.

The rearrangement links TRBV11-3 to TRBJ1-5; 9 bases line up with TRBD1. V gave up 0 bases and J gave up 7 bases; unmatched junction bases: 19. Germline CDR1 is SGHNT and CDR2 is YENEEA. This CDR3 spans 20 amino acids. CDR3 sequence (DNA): TGTGCCAGCAGCTTAGAAGGGGCAAGTCCGGGACAGGGTTTAGGGCAGCCCCAGCATTTT. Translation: CASSLEGASPGQGLGQPQHF.

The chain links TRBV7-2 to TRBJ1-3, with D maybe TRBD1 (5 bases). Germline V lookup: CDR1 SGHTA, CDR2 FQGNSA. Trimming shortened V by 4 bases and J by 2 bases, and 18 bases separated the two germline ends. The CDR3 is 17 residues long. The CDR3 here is CASSSQGRLFPGNTIYF. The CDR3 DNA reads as TGTGCCAGCAGCTCCCAGGGTAGGCTGTTTCCTGGAAACACCATATATTTT.

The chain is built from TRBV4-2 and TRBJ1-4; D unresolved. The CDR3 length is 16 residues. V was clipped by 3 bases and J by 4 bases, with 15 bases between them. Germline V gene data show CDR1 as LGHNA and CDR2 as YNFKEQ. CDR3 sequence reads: CASSQNGEGNNEKLFF. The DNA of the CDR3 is TGTGCCAGCAGCCAGAACGGGGAGGGTAATAATGAAAAACTGTTTTTT.

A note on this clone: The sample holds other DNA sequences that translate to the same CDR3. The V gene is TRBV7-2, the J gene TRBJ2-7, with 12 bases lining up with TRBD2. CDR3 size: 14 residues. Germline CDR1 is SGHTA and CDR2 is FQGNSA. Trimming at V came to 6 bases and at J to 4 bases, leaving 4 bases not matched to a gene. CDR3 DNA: TGTGCCAGCAGACTAGCGGGAGGTTCGTACGAGCAGTACTTC. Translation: CASRLAGGSYEQYF.

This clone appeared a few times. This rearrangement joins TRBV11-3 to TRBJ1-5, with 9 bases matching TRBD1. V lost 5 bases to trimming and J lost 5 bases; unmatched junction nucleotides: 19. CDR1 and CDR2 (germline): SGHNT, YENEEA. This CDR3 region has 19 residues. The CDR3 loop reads CASSATGGIETGGDQPQHF. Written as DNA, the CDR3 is TGTGCCAGCAGCGCAACAGGGGGTATAGAGACAGGGGGTGATCAGCCCCAGCATTTT.

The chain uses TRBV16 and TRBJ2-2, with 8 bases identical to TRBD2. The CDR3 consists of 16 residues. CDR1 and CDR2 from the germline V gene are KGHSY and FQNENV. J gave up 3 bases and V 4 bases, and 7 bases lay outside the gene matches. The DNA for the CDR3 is TGTGCCAGCAGCCCCCGCGGGGGGTTGGACACCGGGGAGCTGTTTTTT. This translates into CASSPRGGLDTGELFF.

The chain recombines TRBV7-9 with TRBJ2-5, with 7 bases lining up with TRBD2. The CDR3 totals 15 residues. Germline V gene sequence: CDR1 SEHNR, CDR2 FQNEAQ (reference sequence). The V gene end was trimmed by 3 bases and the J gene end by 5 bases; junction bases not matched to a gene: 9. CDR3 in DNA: TGTGCCAGCAGCTTTGGCGGGAGAAGTACGGAGACCCAGTACTTC. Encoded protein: CASSFGGRSTETQYF.

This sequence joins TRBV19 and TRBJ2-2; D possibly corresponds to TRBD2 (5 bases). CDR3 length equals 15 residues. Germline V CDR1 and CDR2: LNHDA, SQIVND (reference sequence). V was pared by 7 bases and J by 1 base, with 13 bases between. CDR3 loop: CASKGLGVNTGELFF. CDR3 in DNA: TGTGCCAGTAAGGGTCTCGGGGTGAACACCGGGGAGCTGTTTTTT.

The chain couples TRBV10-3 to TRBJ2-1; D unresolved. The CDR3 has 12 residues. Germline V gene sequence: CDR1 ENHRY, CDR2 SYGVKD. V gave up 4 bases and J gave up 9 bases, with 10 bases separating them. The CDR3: CAISVERGEQFF. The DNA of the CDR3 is TGTGCCATCAGTGTAGAGCGCGGTGAGCAGTTCTTC.

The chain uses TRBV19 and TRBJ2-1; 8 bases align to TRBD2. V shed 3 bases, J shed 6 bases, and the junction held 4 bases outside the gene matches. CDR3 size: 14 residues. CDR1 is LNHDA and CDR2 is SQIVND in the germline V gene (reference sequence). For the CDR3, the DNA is TGTGCCAGTAGTATGAGCGGGAGAACCAATGAGCAGTTCTTC. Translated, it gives CASSMSGRTNEQFF.

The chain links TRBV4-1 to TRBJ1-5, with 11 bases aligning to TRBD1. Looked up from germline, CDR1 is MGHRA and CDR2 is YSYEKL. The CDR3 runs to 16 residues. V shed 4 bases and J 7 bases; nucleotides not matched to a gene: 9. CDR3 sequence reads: CASSLGTGGIGQPQHF. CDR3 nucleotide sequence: TGCGCCAGCAGCCTAGGGACAGGGGGTATTGGACAGCCCCAGCATTTT.

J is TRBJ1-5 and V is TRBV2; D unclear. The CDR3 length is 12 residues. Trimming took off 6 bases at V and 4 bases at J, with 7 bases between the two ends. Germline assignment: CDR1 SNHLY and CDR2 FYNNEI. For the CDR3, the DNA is TGTGCCAGCAGCTACGGGAATCAGCCCCAGCATTTT. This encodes CASSYGNQPQHF.

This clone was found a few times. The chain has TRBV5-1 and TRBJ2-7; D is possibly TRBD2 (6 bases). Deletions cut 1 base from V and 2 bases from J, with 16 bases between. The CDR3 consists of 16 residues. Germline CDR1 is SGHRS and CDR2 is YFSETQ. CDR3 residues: CASSLMGGASTYEQYF. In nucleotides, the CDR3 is TGCGCCAGCAGCTTGATGGGGGGAGCCTCAACCTACGAGCAGTACTTC.

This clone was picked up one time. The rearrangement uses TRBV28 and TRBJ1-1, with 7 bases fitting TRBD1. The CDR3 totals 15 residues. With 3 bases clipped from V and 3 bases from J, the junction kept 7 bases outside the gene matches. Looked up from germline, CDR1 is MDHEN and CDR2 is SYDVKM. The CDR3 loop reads CASSLGRGVYTEAFF. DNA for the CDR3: TGTGCCAGCAGTTTGGGCAGGGGGGTATACACTGAAGCTTTCTTT.

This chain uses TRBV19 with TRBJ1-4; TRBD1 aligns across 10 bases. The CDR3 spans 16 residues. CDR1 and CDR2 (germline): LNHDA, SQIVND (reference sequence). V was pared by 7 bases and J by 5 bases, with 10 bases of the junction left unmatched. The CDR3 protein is CASNSIPGQGNEKLFF. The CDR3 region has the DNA TGTGCCAGTAACTCAATTCCGGGACAGGGGAATGAAAAACTGTTTTTT.

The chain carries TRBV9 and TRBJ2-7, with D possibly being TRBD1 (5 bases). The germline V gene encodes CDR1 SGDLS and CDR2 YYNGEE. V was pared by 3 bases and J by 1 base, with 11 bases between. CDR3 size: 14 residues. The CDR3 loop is CASSAADKSYEQYF. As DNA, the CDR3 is TGTGCCAGCAGCGCCGCGGACAAATCCTACGAGCAGTACTTC.

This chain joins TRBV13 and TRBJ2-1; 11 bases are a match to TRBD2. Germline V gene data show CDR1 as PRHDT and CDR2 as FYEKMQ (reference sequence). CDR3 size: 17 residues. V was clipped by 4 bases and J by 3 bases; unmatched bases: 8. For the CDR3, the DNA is TGTGCCAGCAGCTCAACGGGACTAGCGGAGAGCTACAATGAGCAGTTCTTC. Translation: CASSSTGLAESYNEQFF.

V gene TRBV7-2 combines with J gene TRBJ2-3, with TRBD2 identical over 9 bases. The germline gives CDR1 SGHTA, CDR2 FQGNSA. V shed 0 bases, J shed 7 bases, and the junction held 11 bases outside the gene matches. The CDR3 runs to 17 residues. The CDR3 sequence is CASSLALAGGPGNTQYF. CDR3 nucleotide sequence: TGTGCCAGCAGCTTAGCGCTCGCGGGAGGGCCGGGGAATACGCAGTATTTT.

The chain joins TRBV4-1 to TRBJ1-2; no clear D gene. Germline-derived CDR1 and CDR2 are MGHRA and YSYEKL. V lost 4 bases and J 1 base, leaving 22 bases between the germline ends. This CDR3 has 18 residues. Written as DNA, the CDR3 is TGCGCCAGCAGCCCGGGCGGGTCGGTACAAGCTTTTAACTATGGCTACACCTTC. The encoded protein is CASSPGGSVQAFNYGYTF.

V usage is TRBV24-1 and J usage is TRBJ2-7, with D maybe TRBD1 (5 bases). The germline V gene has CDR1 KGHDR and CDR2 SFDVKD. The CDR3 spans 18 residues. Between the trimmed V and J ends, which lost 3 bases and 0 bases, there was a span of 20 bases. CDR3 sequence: CATSDHTGHWSFSYEQYF. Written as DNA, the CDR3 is TGTGCCACCAGTGATCATACCGGACACTGGTCCTTCTCCTACGAGCAGTACTTC.

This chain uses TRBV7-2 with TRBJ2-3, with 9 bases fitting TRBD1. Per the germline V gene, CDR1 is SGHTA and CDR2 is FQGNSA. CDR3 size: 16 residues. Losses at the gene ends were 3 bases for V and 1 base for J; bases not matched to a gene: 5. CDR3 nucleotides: TGTGCCAGCAGCTTGAGACAGGGGGGGCGCACAGATACGCAGTATTTT. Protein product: CASSLRQGGRTDTQYF.

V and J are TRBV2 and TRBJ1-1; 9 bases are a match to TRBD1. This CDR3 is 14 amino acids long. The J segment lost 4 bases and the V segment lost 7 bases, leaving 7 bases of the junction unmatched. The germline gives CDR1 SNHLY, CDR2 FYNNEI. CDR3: CASMETGGLTEAFF. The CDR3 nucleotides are TGTGCCAGCATGGAGACAGGGGGTCTCACTGAAGCTTTCTTT.